These T cell receptor beta chains were read from a single sample in a study of cytomegalovirus exposure and HLA in healthy donors. Sequencing used immunoSEQ multiplex PCR; TCRdb keeps in-frame clones, though not all of them. The sample consists of 76,000 or so clones, 70% to 85% of them appearing once. The material sequenced was PBMCs. All receptors derive from a man aged 25 to 45 in good health and CMV-seronegative. CDR3s include the opening cysteine and the closing phenylalanine or tryptophan. A D gene is named only where the DNA matches it firmly. Rows give clone size only sometimes, using once, few, many, or a class for an expanded clone.

J gene: TRBJ2-2
D gene: -
V gene: TRBV27
clone size: -
CDR3 DNA: TGTGCCAGCAGTTTCAGGCTGAACACCGGGGAGCTGTTTTTT
CDR3 protein: CASSFRLNTGELFF

J gene: TRBJ1-1
D gene: -
V gene: TRBV7-6
clone size: -
CDR3 DNA: TGTGCCAGCAGCTTAGGGGGAGTCACTGAAGCTTTCTTT
CDR3 protein: CASSLGGVTEAFF

J gene: TRBJ2-5
D gene: -
V gene: TRBV14
clone size: -
CDR3 DNA: TGTGCCAGCAGCCAATATAAGGGGATCATAGAGACCCAGTACTTC
CDR3 protein: CASSQYKGIIETQYF

J gene: TRBJ1-6
D gene: -
V gene: TRBV19
clone size: -
CDR3 DNA: TGTGCCAGTAGCTTCAGCTCCTATAATTCACCCCTCCACTTT
CDR3 protein: CASSFSSYNSPLHF

J gene: TRBJ2-3
D gene: -
V gene: TRBV4-1
clone size: -
CDR3 DNA: TGCGCCAGCAGCCAAAGTTTAGGGGAAACTAGCACAGATACGCAGTATTTT
CDR3 protein: CASSQSLGETSTDTQYF

J gene: TRBJ1-1
D gene: -
V gene: TRBV5-4
clone size: few
CDR3 DNA: TGTGCCAGCAGCTTGAGGAACAGCTACACTGAAGCTTTCTTT
CDR3 protein: CASSLRNSYTEAFF

J gene: TRBJ2-7
D gene: TRBD2
V gene: TRBV6-5
clone size: few
CDR3 DNA: TGTGCCAGCAAGCGGGGATACGAGCAGTACTTC
CDR3 protein: CASKRGYEQYF

J gene: TRBJ2-2
D gene: -
V gene: TRBV5-4
clone size: -
CDR3 DNA: TGTGCCAGCAGCTTGGACCTCGGTGGGGAGCTGTTTTTT
CDR3 protein: CASSLDLGGELFF

J gene: TRBJ1-5
D gene: -
V gene: TRBV11-2
clone size: -
CDR3 DNA: TGTGCCAGCAGCTTAGATGTTGGGCAGGGGATCAATCAGCCCCAGCATTTT
CDR3 protein: CASSLDVGQGINQPQHF

J gene: TRBJ2-5
D gene: -
V gene: TRBV27
clone size: -
CDR3 DNA: TGTGCCAGCAGGGGACATCTACAAGAGACCCAGTACTTC
CDR3 protein: CASRGHLQETQYF

J gene: TRBJ2-5
D gene: TRBD1
V gene: TRBV18
clone size: -
CDR3 DNA: TGTGCCAGCTCACCCAACAAGGGACAGGGGGAGACCCAGTACTTC
CDR3 protein: CASSPNKGQGETQYF

J gene: TRBJ2-3
D gene: TRBD2
V gene: TRBV7-9
clone size: -
CDR3 DNA: TGTGCCAGCAGCCCCCCCGGACTAGCGGGAGGGACAGATACGCAGTATTTT
CDR3 protein: CASSPPGLAGGTDTQYF

J gene: TRBJ2-2
D gene: -
V gene: TRBV25-1
clone size: -
CDR3 DNA: TGTGCCAGCAGTACAGGAGGGGACACCGGGGAGCTGTTTTTT
CDR3 protein: CASSTGGDTGELFF

J gene: TRBJ2-7
D gene: TRBD2
V gene: TRBV6-5
clone size: -
CDR3 DNA: TGTGCCAGCAGTTCCGAGCGGGGGGGCTCCTACGAGCAGTACTTC
CDR3 protein: CASSSERGGSYEQYF

J gene: TRBJ2-3
D gene: -
V gene: TRBV7-9
clone size: -
CDR3 DNA: TGTGCCAGCAGCCCACCCGTTGGTCCAGGGGTCGATACGCAGTATTTT
CDR3 protein: CASSPPVGPGVDTQYF

J gene: TRBJ2-2
D gene: -
V gene: TRBV7-2
clone size: -
CDR3 DNA: TGTGCCAGCAGGCCGGACTTCCCCGGGGAGCTGTTTTTT
CDR3 protein: CASRPDFPGELFF

J gene: TRBJ2-7
D gene: -
V gene: TRBV27
clone size: -
CDR3 DNA: TGTGCCAGCAGTTTAGGGCAGGGGATCCACGAGCAGTACTTC
CDR3 protein: CASSLGQGIHEQYF

J gene: TRBJ1-4
D gene: TRBD1
V gene: TRBV27
clone size: -
CDR3 DNA: TGTGCCAGCAGACCTCGCCAGGGGGTTTGGGAAAAACTGTTTTTT
CDR3 protein: CASRPRQGVWEKLFF

J gene: TRBJ2-1
D gene: TRBD1
V gene: TRBV7-8
clone size: -
CDR3 DNA: TGTGCCAGCAGCTTAGCCGGGACAGGGAACAATGAGCAGTTCTTC
CDR3 protein: CASSLAGTGNNEQFF

J gene: TRBJ2-3
D gene: TRBD2
V gene: TRBV15
clone size: medium-sized
CDR3 DNA: TGTGCCACCAGCAGAGCGAGAGCGGGAGGGGATACGCAGTATTTT
CDR3 protein: CATSRARAGGDTQYF

J gene: TRBJ2-6
D gene: -
V gene: TRBV7-8
clone size: -
CDR3 DNA: TGTGCCAGCAGCACTATTACCAGGGCGTCTGGGGCCAACGTCCTGACTTTC
CDR3 protein: CASSTITRASGANVLTF

J gene: TRBJ2-7
D gene: -
V gene: TRBV6-5
clone size: -
CDR3 DNA: TGTGCCAGCAGTTACTCGTGGAGGGACAGCCTATACGAGCAGTACTTC
CDR3 protein: CASSYSWRDSLYEQYF

J gene: TRBJ2-3
D gene: TRBD2
V gene: TRBV5-1
clone size: -
CDR3 DNA: TGCGCCAGCAGCTCCGGGGGGGGTCCAGATACGCAGTATTTT
CDR3 protein: CASSSGGGPDTQYF

J gene: TRBJ2-7
D gene: TRBD1
V gene: TRBV27
clone size: -
CDR3 DNA: TGTGCCAGCAGTGCCTGGGACAGCCACTACGAGCAGTACTTC
CDR3 protein: CASSAWDSHYEQYF

J gene: TRBJ2-7
D gene: -
V gene: TRBV5-1
clone size: -
CDR3 DNA: TGCGCCAGCAGGGTTACCGCAGGCTCCTACGAGCAGTACTTC
CDR3 protein: CASRVTAGSYEQYF

J gene: TRBJ1-1
D gene: TRBD1
V gene: TRBV7-8
clone size: -
CDR3 DNA: TGTGCCAGCAGCTCTCCTCCGACAGGGGGCGCTGAGGGCACTGAAGCTTTCTTT
CDR3 protein: CASSSPPTGGAEGTEAFF

J gene: TRBJ2-7
D gene: TRBD1
V gene: TRBV28
clone size: -
CDR3 DNA: TGTGCCAGCAGGCCGGGACAGGAATACGAGCAGTACTTC
CDR3 protein: CASRPGQEYEQYF

J gene: TRBJ2-3
D gene: -
V gene: TRBV19
clone size: -
CDR3 DNA: TGTGCCAGTACTCTCGGGTCGGGTAAGGGCACAGATACGCAGTATTTT
CDR3 protein: CASTLGSGKGTDTQYF